The 8 T cell receptor beta chains below were found in one sample sequenced in a study of CD8+ T cells in alopecia areata. This sample's treatment: oral pan-JAK inhibitor, 5-10 mg twice daily. Investigators isolated RNA and reverse transcribed it into cDNA to act as the sequencing template. Assay: immunoSEQ multiplex PCR; the TCRdb copy retains only in-frame clones and omits some. Of approximately 140,000 clones detected, roughly four fifths appear once; the ten largest clones hold approximately 25%. The sequences come from CD8+ T cells sorted from blood, collected at week 4, from a patient treated with tofacitinib. These receptors came from a human donor with alopecia areata.

V gene TRBV7-9 combines with J gene TRBJ1-2; a possible D gene is TRBD1 (5 bases). Germline loops: CDR1 SEHNR, CDR2 FQNEAQ (reference sequence). V was pared by 2 bases and J by 4 bases, with 11 bases between. The CDR3 spans 14 residues. The CDR3 spells CASSLTQVFYGYTF. The CDR3 coding sequence is TGTGCCAGCAGCTTAACACAGGTGTTCTATGGCTACACCTTC.

The chain is built from TRBV6-5 and TRBJ2-2; D is unclear. Trimming stripped 5 bases from V and 6 bases from J, with 13 bases between. Per the germline V gene, CDR1 is MNHEY and CDR2 is SVGAGI. There are 14 residues in the CDR3. CDR3 bases: TGTGCCAGCAGTCCGAGCCCCGGCCCCGGGGAGCTGTTTTTT. Its protein is CASSPSPGPGELFF.

The CDR3 DNA follows: TGTGCCAGCAGTGAACACAGGGGGCCCAATTCTGGAAACACCATATATTTT. Its protein product is CASSEHRGPNSGNTIYF. The chain combines TRBV9 with TRBJ1-3; 9 bases line up with TRBD1. CDR3 size: 17 residues. V was pared by 5 bases and J by 1 base, with 10 bases of the junction left unmatched. The germline V gene has CDR1 SGDLS and CDR2 YYNGEE.

This chain links TRBV4-1 with TRBJ1-1; D is unclear. There are 16 residues in the CDR3. Germline CDR1 and CDR2: MGHRA and YSYEKL. The ends were cut back, 0 bases at V and 0 bases at J, with 11 bases in the middle. The CDR3 sequence is CASSQDRRVLNTEAFF. The CDR3, as DNA: TGCGCCAGCAGCCAAGATAGAAGGGTCCTGAACACTGAAGCTTTCTTT.

V is TRBV7-8 and J is TRBJ1-5; D is undetermined. CDR1 SGHVS and CDR2 FQNEAQ come from the germline V gene. The V and J ends lost 3 bases and 3 bases respectively, with 12 bases between them. This CDR3 is built from 15 residues. This chain's CDR3 is CASSFLAGPNQPQHF. CDR3 DNA sequence: TGTGCCAGCAGCTTTCTGGCCGGGCCCAATCAGCCCCAGCATTTT.

This sequence joins TRBV7-9 and TRBJ2-1; possibly TRBD1 for D (6 bases). The CDR3 runs to 11 residues. The germline CDR1 and CDR2 sequences are SEHNR and FQNEAQ (reference sequence). Trimming took off 3 bases at V and 10 bases at J, with 7 bases between the two ends. The CDR3 spells CASSFGTEQFF. CDR3 sequence (DNA): TGTGCCAGCAGCTTCGGGACAGAGCAGTTCTTC.

This clone came up once. V gene TRBV5-4 combines with J gene TRBJ2-1, with no clear D. Per germline, CDR1 SGHNT and CDR2 YYREEE (reference sequence). Between the trimmed V and J ends, which lost 3 bases and 3 bases, there was a span of 7 bases. The CDR3 consists of 13 residues. The DNA for the CDR3 is TGTGCCAGCAGCTACCCTGGCTACAATGAGCAGTTCTTC. Its protein is CASSYPGYNEQFF.

CDR3: CASSQGGSNEQFF. The CDR3 DNA reads TGTGCCAGCAGCCAAGGGGGCTCGAATGAGCAGTTCTTC. The rearrangement joins TRBV16 to TRBJ2-1; a possible D gene is TRBD1 (6 bases). This CDR3 is 13 amino acids long. Germline V gene data show CDR1 as KGHSY and CDR2 as FQNENV. The germline V and J ends were trimmed by 2 bases and 7 bases, with 9 bases remaining between them.